This T cell receptor (beta chain) was captured by sequencing in a study of T-cell reconstitution after alpha-beta-depleted transplantation in children. This clonotype was detected a few times. V dropped 2 bases and J dropped 9 bases, with 19 bases sitting between them. This CDR3 spans 16 amino acids. Researchers prepared the TCRbeta library using unique molecular identifiers, the study reports. TCRdb reprocessed the PCR reads with MiXCR, giving one entry per CDR3 protein. Of 250,000 to 300,000 distinct CDR3 sequences detected, almost 10% appear once; the ten largest clones hold around 9.1%. The chain employs TRBV12-3 or TRBV12-4 and TRBJ2-2, with TRBD1 as a possible D gene (5 bases). The sequence was collected from a human donor who donated a stem cell graft to a child with SCID. The source material was PBMCs from the stem cell graft donor, sampled from the stem cell graft. The CDR3, as DNA: TGTGCCAGCAGTTTATTTCAAGGGGCTCAAGGGAGGGAGCTGTTTTTT. Protein product: CASSLFQGAQGRELFF.